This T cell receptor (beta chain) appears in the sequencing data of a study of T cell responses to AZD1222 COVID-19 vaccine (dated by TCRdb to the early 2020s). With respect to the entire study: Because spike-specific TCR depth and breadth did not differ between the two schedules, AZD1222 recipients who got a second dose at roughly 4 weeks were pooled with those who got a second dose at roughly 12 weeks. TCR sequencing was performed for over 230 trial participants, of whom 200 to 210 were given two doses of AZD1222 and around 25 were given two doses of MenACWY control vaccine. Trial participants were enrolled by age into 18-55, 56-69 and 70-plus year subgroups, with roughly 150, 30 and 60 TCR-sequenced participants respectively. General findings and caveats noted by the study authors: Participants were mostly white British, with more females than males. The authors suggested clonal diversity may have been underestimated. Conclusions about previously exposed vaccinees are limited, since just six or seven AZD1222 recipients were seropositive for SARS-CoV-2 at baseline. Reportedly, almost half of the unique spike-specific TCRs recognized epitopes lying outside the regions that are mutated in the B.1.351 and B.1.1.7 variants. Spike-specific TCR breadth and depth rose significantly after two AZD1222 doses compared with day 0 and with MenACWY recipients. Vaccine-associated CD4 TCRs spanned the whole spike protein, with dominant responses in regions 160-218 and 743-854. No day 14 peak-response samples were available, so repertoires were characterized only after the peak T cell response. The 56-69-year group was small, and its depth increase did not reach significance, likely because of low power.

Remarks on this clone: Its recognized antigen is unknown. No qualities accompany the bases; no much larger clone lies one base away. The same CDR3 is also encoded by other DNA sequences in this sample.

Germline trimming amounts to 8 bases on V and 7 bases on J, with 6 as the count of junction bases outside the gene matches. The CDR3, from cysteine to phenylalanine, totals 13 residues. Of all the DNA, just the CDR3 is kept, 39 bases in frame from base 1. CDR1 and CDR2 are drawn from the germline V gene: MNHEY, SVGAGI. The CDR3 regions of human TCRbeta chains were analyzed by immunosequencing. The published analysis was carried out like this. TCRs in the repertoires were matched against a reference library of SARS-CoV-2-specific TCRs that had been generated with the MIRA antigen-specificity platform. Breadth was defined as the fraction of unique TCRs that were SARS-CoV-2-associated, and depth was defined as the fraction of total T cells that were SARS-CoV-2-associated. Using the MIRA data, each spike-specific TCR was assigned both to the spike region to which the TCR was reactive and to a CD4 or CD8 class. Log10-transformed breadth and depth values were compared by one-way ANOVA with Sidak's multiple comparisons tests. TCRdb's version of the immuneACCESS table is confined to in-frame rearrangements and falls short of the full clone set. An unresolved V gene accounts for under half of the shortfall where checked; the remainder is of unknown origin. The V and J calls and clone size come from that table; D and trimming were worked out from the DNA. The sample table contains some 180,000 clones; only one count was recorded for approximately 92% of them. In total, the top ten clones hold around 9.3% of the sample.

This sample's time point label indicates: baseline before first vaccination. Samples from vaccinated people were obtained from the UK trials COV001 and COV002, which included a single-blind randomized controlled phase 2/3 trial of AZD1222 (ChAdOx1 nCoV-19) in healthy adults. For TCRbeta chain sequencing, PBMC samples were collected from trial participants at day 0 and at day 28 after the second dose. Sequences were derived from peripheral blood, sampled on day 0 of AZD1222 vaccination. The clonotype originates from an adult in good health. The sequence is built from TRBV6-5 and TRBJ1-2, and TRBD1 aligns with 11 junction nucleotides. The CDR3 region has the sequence CASSSGTGGGYTF. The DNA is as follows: TGTGCCAGCTCTTCGGGGACAGGGGGTGGCTACACCTTC.